The rows below give T cell receptor beta chains drawn from one sample of a study of blood T cell repertoires in COVID-19. The method was immunoSEQ multiplex PCR; TCRdb's version includes in-frame clones alone and lacks a portion of them. This table has about 280,000 clones, roughly 90% appearing once. Sequenced input: peripheral blood. The receptors were sampled from a man aged 45-65 years with acute or convalescent COVID-19. The CDR3 runs from the conserved cysteine through the conserved F or W. The order of the fields is J gene, D gene, V gene, CDR3 protein. The D gene is left open where the match is weak.

TRBJ1-1,TRBD1,TRBV6-5,CASSPSRQGPEAFF
TRBJ2-2,-,TRBV29-1,CSVSRGSGELFF
TRBJ2-6,-,TRBV7-3,CASSLPGVAGANVLTF
TRBJ1-2,-,TRBV4-2,CASSQEGRVDGYTF
TRBJ2-5,TRBD2,TRBV18,CASSSGAGGRETQYF
TRBJ2-5,-,TRBV13,CASSFRDSETQYF
TRBJ1-1,-,TRBV6-5,CASCRGWGGTEAFF
TRBJ2-3,-,TRBV6-5,CASSHRETDTQYF
TRBJ1-5,-,TRBV5-1,CASSLRVVNQPQHF
TRBJ1-1,TRBD1,TRBV10-1,CASSGGDSLNTEAFF
TRBJ1-4,TRBD1,TRBV7-9,CASSPSGTGRKTNEKLFF
TRBJ2-5,TRBD1,TRBV30,CAWSIPGQGQETQYF
TRBJ1-5,TRBD1,TRBV30,CAWSASGTGGNQPQHF
TRBJ1-6,-,TRBV7-9,CASSLVAGRPLHF
TRBJ1-4,-,TRBV9,CASSVVGAAGSNAELFF
TRBJ2-1,TRBD2,TRBV5-1,CASSAEGTSGGQSRNEQFF
TRBJ2-7,TRBD1,TRBV5-1,CASSATGQTYEQYF
TRBJ2-5,-,TRBV27,CASSLRGWETQYF